The clone carrying this T cell receptor beta chain was detected once. Antigen unknown. Assay: immunoSEQ multiplex PCR; the TCRdb copy retains only in-frame clones and omits some. The profile shows about 63,000 clones, 89% of them singletons. The sample comes from a study of cytomegalovirus exposure and HLA in healthy donors. Findings and caveats of the study: Cytomegalovirus association was listed for 164 TCR beta chains. Accounts indicate the classifier identified cytomegalovirus status with strong specificity and sensitivity.

Germline V gene sequence: CDR1 SGHRS, CDR2 YFSETQ. The CDR3 loop spans 16 amino acids. V was shortened by 2 bases and J by 0 bases, with 13 bases between the two germline ends. The chain links TRBV5-1 to TRBJ2-3; D is perhaps TRBD2 (6 bases). The source is a woman aged 18 to 35 in good health and CMV-seronegative. Sequenced input: PBMCs. The CDR3 DNA reads as TGCGCCAGCAGCTTTCAGGCGGGAACGAGCACAGATACGCAGTATTTT. This translates into CASSFQAGTSTDTQYF.